This T cell receptor beta chain is drawn from a study of T cell responses to AZD1222 COVID-19 vaccine. Study-level results: Reportedly, nearly half of unique spike TCRs recognized epitopes outside B.1.351/B.1.1.7 mutations. There were mostly white British donors and more females than males, and clonal diversity was possibly underestimated. At study baseline, merely roughly 6 AZD1222 recipients were seropositive.

Profiling relied on immunoSEQ multiplex PCR, and the TCRdb table lists in-frame clones only, not all of them. The repertoire holds tens of thousands of clones, over 75% seen once, with over 20% in the top ten. The CDR3 is 14 amino acids. Germline-derived CDR1 and CDR2 are LGHDT and YNNKEL (reference sequence). The V and J ends lost 1 base and 4 bases respectively, with 10 bases between them. As regards this clone: Its antigen is undetermined.

The V and J genes are TRBV3-1 (or the pseudogene TRBV3-2) and TRBJ2-5; D possibly corresponds to TRBD1 (5 bases). The clonotype comes from an adult who received the AZD1222 COVID-19 vaccine. The sample in question was peripheral blood, obtained 28 days after the second AZD1222 dose. CDR3 nucleotide sequence: TGTGCCAGCAGCCAAGGGGGCCGGTCAGAGACCCAGTACTTC. The encoded protein is CASSQGGRSETQYF.